The rows below give T cell receptor beta chains drawn from one sample of a study of response to subunit inactivated influenza vaccine. One entry per CDR3 protein results from TCRdb running MiXCR on the RT-PCR reads. Here the sample spans about 700,000 distinct CDR3 sequences, approximately 13% being singletons. Sequenced here: PBMCs from blood, sampled roughly 15 days before vaccination. These receptors all stem from a man in his fifties or sixties who received an inactivated influenza vaccine. CDR3s include the opening cysteine and the closing phenylalanine or tryptophan. Fields, in order: V gene, J gene, clone size, D gene, CDR3 DNA, CDR3 protein. A D gene is named only where the DNA matches it firmly. Some rows mark clone size as missing; the rest say once, few, many or name a class of expanded clone.

V: TRBV3-1; J: TRBJ2-1; size: many; D: TRBD2; DNA: TGTGCCAGCAGCCACAGTTCTAGCGGGAGTAGAAATGAGCAGTTCTTC; CDR3: CASSHSSSGSRNEQFF
V: TRBV5-1; J: TRBJ1-1; size: many; D: -; DNA: TGCGCCAGCAGCTTGAGGGCCCCGAACACTGAAGCTTTCTTT; CDR3: CASSLRAPNTEAFF
V: TRBV29-1; J: TRBJ1-5; size: few; D: -; DNA: TGCAGCGTTGAATTTGGGGGGGTAGGTCAGCCCCAGCATTTT; CDR3: CSVEFGGVGQPQHF
V: TRBV6-5; J: TRBJ2-3; size: few; D: TRBD2; DNA: TGTGCCAGCAGTTACTCGGGTAGCGGGGGGACAGATACGCAGTATTTT; CDR3: CASSYSGSGGTDTQYF
V: TRBV9; J: TRBJ2-7; size: -; D: -; DNA: TGTGCCAGCAGCGCCGGGCCAGAATACTACGAGCAGTACTTC; CDR3: CASSAGPEYYEQYF
V: TRBV20-1; J: TRBJ2-2; size: few; D: -; DNA: TGCAGTGCTAGAGATTTCAGGGTTGGTGGCACCGGGGAGCTGTTTTTT; CDR3: CSARDFRVGGTGELFF
V: TRBV7-9; J: TRBJ1-6; size: few; D: -; DNA: TGTGCCAGCAGCTTATGGGACAATAATTCACCCCTCCACTTT; CDR3: CASSLWDNNSPLHF
V: TRBV6-1; J: TRBJ1-6; size: few; D: -; DNA: TGTGCCAGCAGTGAAACAAGGGGTTATAATTCACCCCTCCACTTT; CDR3: CASSETRGYNSPLHF
V: TRBV28; J: TRBJ1-5; size: -; D: -; DNA: TGTGCCAGCAGTTTATATTCAAGCTATAGCAATCAGCCCCAGCATTTT; CDR3: CASSLYSSYSNQPQHF
V: TRBV18; J: TRBJ1-1; size: few; D: -; DNA: TGTGCCAGCTCAATCCGGACGCCCTCGGGAGCTTTCTTT; CDR3: CASSIRTPSGAFF
V: TRBV30; J: TRBJ2-7; size: -; D: -; DNA: TGTGCCTGGAGAGCCACAGGACTTCGGGGGGAGCAGTACTTC; CDR3: CAWRATGLRGEQYF
V: TRBV12-3/TRBV12-4; J: TRBJ2-7; size: few; D: -; DNA: TGTGCCAGCCTGGGCCTTGATTACGAGCAGTACTTC; CDR3: CASLGLDYEQYF
V: TRBV2; J: TRBJ1-1; size: -; D: -; DNA: TGTGCCAGCAGTGGAGGCAGGTCGAACACTGAAGCTTTCTTT; CDR3: CASSGGRSNTEAFF
V: TRBV9; J: TRBJ1-5; size: -; D: TRBD1; DNA: TGTGCCAGCAGCGTAGGAGACAGGGGGCAGCCCCAGCATTTT; CDR3: CASSVGDRGQPQHF
V: TRBV4-1; J: TRBJ1-5; size: -; D: -; DNA: TGCGCCAGCAGCCAAAATCACGGGTATAGCAATCAGCCCCAGCATTTT; CDR3: CASSQNHGYSNQPQHF
V: TRBV7-7; J: TRBJ2-5; size: once; D: -; DNA: TGTGCCAGCAGCTTAGAAAGGACAGACCAAGAGACCCAGTACTTC; CDR3: CASSLERTDQETQYF
V: TRBV7-8; J: TRBJ1-1; size: few; D: -; DNA: TGTGCCAGCAGCCCGTCAATCGACGGACGGAACACTGAAGCTTTCTTT; CDR3: CASSPSIDGRNTEAFF
V: TRBV12-3/TRBV12-4; J: TRBJ1-6; size: few; D: -; DNA: TGTGCCAGCAGAAACGGTTGGACAACCGACTATAATTCACCCCTCCACTTT; CDR3: CASRNGWTTDYNSPLHF
V: TRBV20-1; J: TRBJ1-5; size: -; D: TRBD1; DNA: TGCTGTGCTAGACCTTCCGACAGGGGTTATCAGCCCCAGCATTTT; CDR3: CCARPSDRGYQPQHF
V: TRBV6-2/TRBV6-3; J: TRBJ2-5; size: few; D: -; DNA: TGTGCCAGCAGTCCGGGAGCCTCGAAGACCCAGTACTTC; CDR3: CASSPGASKTQYF
V: TRBV7-2; J: TRBJ2-1; size: few; D: TRBD2; DNA: TGTGCCAGCAGCCCAACCGGGACTAGCGGGAGGGGGGAGTTCTTC; CDR3: CASSPTGTSGRGEFF
V: TRBV21-1; J: TRBJ1-5; size: few; D: -; DNA: TGTGCCAGCAGCATCCGGGACAGGGTTGGGCCCCAGCATTTT; CDR3: CASSIRDRVGPQHF
V: TRBV10-3; J: TRBJ2-1; size: few; D: -; DNA: TGTGCCATCAGTGACTTGGGGGAGCAGTTCTTC; CDR3: CAISDLGEQFF
V: TRBV6-2/TRBV6-3; J: TRBJ2-2; size: few; D: -; DNA: TGTGCCAGCAGGCGGGCCGGGGAGCTGTTTTTT; CDR3: CASRRAGELFF
V: TRBV12-3/TRBV12-4; J: TRBJ2-7; size: -; D: -; DNA: TGTGCCAGCAGGCGCGGGGCCTCCTCCTACGAGCAGTACTTC; CDR3: CASRRGASSYEQYF
V: TRBV12-3/TRBV12-4; J: TRBJ2-1; size: few; D: TRBD2; DNA: TGTGCCAGCAGTTTATCCTATTTCGGCGGGAGCGTCAGTGAGCAGTTCTTC; CDR3: CASSLSYFGGSVSEQFF
V: TRBV7-9; J: TRBJ2-3; size: -; D: -; DNA: TGTGCCAGCAGCTCAGACGGGGGCCCAGATACGCAGTATTTT; CDR3: CASSSDGGPDTQYF
V: TRBV6-2/TRBV6-3; J: TRBJ2-2; size: -; D: -; DNA: TGTGCCAGCAGTTACTCCGGCAGCTACACCGGGGAGCTGTTTTTT; CDR3: CASSYSGSYTGELFF
V: TRBV28; J: TRBJ1-2; size: many; D: TRBD1; DNA: TGTGCCAGCAGTACGGACAGGGGGGACAAATTCCACTACACCTTC; CDR3: CASSTDRGDKFHYTF
V: TRBV7-9; J: TRBJ2-2; size: few; D: -; DNA: TGTGCCAGCAGCCCATTACTAGGTAGCACCGGGGAGCTGTTTTTT; CDR3: CASSPLLGSTGELFF
V: TRBV3-1; J: TRBJ2-5; size: few; D: -; DNA: TGTGCCAGCAGCCGCCTCAGGAGGGAGACCCAGTACTTC; CDR3: CASSRLRRETQYF
V: TRBV7-9; J: TRBJ2-5; size: many; D: TRBD1; DNA: TGTGCCAGCAGCGAATGGACCGGGACAGGAGATGAGACCCAGTACTTC; CDR3: CASSEWTGTGDETQYF
V: TRBV28; J: TRBJ2-2; size: -; D: TRBD1; DNA: TGTGCCAGCACACACAGGGGGCAGGGCACCGGGGAGCTGTTTTTT; CDR3: CASTHRGQGTGELFF
V: TRBV28; J: TRBJ2-1; size: -; D: -; DNA: TGTGCCAGCAGTTTAATCGTGGGCGGGAAGTCCTACAATGAGCAGTTCTTC; CDR3: CASSLIVGGKSYNEQFF
V: TRBV10-3; J: TRBJ2-3; size: few; D: -; DNA: TGTGCCATCAGTGAGTATGAGAGAAGCACAGATACGCAGTATTTT; CDR3: CAISEYERSTDTQYF
V: TRBV29-1; J: TRBJ2-7; size: few; D: TRBD1; DNA: TGCAGCGTCGACAGGGGTGAAGAGCAGTACTTC; CDR3: CSVDRGEEQYF
V: TRBV12-3/TRBV12-4; J: TRBJ2-1; size: many; D: -; DNA: TGTGCCAGCAGGGACATGGAGGGTTACAATGAGCAGTTCTTC; CDR3: CASRDMEGYNEQFF
V: TRBV19; J: TRBJ1-6; size: -; D: -; DNA: TGTGCCAGTAGTGCCCCCCGACAGCTCGGAAATTCACCCCTCCACTTT; CDR3: CASSAPRQLGNSPLHF
V: TRBV7-3; J: TRBJ2-1; size: -; D: TRBD2; DNA: TGTGCCAGCAGCTTAATCCCCCTAGCGGGAGATGGGAATGAGCAGTTCTTC; CDR3: CASSLIPLAGDGNEQFF
V: TRBV15; J: TRBJ2-7; size: few; D: TRBD1; DNA: TGTGCCACCAGCAGTACAGGGGCACCAAACTACGAGCAGTACTTC; CDR3: CATSSTGAPNYEQYF
V: TRBV5-1; J: TRBJ2-2; size: few; D: -; DNA: TGCGCCAGCAGCCCCGATCCAGGCACCGGGGAGCTGTTTTTT; CDR3: CASSPDPGTGELFF
V: TRBV4-3; J: TRBJ2-1; size: few; D: TRBD2; DNA: TGCGCCAGCAGCCCAGGGGTGGCGACTAGCGGGGGTTACAATGAGCAGTTCTTC; CDR3: CASSPGVATSGGYNEQFF
V: TRBV10-3; J: TRBJ2-3; size: few; D: TRBD2; DNA: TGTGCCACCAAGAGAACTAGCGGGGGGGCATCAGATACGCAGTATTTT; CDR3: CATKRTSGGASDTQYF